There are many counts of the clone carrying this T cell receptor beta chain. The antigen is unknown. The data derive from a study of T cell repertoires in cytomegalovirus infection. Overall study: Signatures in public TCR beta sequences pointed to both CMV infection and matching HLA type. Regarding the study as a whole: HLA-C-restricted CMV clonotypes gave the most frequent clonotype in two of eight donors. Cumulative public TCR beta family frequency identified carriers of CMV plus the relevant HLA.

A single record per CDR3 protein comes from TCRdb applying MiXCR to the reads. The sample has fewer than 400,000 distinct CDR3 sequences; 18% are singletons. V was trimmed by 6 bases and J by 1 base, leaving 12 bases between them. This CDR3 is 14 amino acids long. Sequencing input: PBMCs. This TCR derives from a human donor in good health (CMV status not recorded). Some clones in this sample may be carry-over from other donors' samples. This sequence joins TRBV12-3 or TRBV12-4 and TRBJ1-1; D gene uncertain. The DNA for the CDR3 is TGTGCCAGCAGCCTCGCGGGTGGGAACACTGAAGCTTTCTTT. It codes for CASSLAGGNTEAFF.